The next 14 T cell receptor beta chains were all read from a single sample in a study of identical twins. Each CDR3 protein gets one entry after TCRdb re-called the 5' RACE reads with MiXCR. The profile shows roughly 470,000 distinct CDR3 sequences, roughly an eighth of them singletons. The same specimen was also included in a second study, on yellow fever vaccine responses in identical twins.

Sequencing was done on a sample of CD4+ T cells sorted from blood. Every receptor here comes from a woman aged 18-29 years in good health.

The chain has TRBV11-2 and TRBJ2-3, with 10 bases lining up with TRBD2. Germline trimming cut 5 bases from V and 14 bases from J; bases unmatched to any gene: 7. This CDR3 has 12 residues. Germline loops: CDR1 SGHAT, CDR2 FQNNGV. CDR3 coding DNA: TGTGCCAGCAGCAGTACTAGCGGGGAACGGTATTTT. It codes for CASSSTSGERYF.

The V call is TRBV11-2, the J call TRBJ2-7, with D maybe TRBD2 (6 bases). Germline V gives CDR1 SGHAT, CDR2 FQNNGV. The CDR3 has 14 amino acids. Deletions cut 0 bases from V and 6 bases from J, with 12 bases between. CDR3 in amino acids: CASSLDGVGGEQYF. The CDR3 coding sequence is TGTGCCAGCAGCTTAGATGGGGTCGGGGGCGAGCAGTACTTC.

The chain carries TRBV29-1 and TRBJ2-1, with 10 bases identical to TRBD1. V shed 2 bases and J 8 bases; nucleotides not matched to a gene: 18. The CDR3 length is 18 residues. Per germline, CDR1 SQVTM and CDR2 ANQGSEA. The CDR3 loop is CSVEYGTGARSANDEQFF. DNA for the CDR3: TGCAGCGTTGAATACGGGACAGGGGCCCGATCAGCTAACGATGAGCAGTTCTTC.

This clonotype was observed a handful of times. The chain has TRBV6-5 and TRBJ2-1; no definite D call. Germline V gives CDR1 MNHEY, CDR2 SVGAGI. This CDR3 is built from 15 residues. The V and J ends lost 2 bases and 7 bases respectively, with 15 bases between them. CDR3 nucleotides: TGTGCCAGCAGTTACGCGACCGCGTCTGAGAATGAGCAGTTCTTC. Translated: CASSYATASENEQFF.

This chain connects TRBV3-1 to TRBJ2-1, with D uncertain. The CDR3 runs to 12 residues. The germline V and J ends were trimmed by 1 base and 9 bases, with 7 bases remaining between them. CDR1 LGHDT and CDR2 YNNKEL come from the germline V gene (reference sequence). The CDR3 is CASSQAAREQFF. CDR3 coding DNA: TGTGCCAGCAGCCAAGCTGCCCGTGAGCAGTTCTTC.

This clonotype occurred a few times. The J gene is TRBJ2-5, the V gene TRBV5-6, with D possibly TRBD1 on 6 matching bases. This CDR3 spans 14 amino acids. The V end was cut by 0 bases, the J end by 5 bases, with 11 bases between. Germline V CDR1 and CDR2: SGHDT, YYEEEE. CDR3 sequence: CASSLETGSETQYF. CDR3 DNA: TGTGCCAGCAGCTTGGAAACAGGGTCGGAGACCCAGTACTTC.

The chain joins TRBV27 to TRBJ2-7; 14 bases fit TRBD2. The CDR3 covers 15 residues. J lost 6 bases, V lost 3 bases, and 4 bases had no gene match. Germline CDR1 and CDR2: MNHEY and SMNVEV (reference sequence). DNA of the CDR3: TGTGCCAGCAGTTTCCTGACTAGCGGGAGGGTCGAGCAGTACTTC. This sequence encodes CASSFLTSGRVEQYF.

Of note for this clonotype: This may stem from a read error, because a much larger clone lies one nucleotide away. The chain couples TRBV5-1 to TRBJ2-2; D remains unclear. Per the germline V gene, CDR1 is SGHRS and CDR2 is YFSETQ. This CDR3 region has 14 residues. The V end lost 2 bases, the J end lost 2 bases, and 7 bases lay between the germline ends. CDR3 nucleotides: TGCGCCAGCAGCTTCGAGCGTAACACCGGGGAGCTGTTTTTT. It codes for CASSFERNTGELFF.

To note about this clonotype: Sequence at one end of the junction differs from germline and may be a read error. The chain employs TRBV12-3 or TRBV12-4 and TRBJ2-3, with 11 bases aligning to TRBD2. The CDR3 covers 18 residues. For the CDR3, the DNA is TGTGCCATCAGTTTACTAGCGGGAGCCCTCCTTGTCACAGATACGCAGTATTTT. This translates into CAISLLAGALLVTDTQYF.

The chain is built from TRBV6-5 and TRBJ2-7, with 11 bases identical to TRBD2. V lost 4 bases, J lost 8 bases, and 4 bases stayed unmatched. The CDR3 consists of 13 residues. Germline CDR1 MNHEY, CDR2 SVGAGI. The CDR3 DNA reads TGTGCCAGCAGTTCGGGACTAGCGGAAAAGCAGTACTTC. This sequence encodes CASSSGLAEKQYF.

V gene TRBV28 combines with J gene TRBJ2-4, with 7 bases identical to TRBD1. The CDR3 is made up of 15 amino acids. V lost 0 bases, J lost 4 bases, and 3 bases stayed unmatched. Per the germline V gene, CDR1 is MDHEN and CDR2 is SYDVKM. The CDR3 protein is CASSLWGTAKNIQYF. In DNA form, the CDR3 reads TGTGCCAGCAGTTTATGGGGGACAGCGAAAAACATTCAGTACTTC.

CDR3 sequence reads: CASSQELGDNQPQHF. As DNA, the CDR3 is TGCGCCAGCAGCCAAGAGTTGGGGGACAATCAGCCCCAGCATTTT. The chain uses TRBV4-3 and TRBJ1-5, with a possible D match to TRBD1 (5 bases). Trimming pared 0 bases from V and 3 bases from J, leaving 9 bases between. This CDR3 is 15 amino acids long. Germline CDR1 and CDR2: LGHNA and YSLEER.

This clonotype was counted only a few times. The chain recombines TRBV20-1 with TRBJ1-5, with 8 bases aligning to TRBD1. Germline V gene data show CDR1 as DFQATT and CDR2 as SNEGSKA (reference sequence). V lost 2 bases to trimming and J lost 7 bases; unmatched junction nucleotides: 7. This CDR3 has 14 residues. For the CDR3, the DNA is TGCAGTGCTAGAAAACAGGGGGAGGTGCAGCCCCAGCATTTT. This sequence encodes CSARKQGEVQPQHF.

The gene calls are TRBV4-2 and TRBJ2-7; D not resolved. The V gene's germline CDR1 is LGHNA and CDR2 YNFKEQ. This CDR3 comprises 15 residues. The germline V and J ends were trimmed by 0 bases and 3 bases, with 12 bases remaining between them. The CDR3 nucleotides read TGTGCCAGCAGCCAAGAGGGTGAGGACCACTACGAGCAGTACTTC. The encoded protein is CASSQEGEDHYEQYF.